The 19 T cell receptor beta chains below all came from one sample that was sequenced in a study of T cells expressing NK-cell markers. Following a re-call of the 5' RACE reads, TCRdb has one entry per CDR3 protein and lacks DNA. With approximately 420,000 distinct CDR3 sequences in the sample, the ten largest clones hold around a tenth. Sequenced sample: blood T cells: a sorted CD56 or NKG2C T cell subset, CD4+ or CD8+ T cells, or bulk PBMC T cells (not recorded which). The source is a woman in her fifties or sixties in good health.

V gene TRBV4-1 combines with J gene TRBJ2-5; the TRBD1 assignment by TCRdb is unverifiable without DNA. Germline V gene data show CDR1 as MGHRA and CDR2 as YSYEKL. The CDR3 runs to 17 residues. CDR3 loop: CASSQDHPVVPQETQYF.

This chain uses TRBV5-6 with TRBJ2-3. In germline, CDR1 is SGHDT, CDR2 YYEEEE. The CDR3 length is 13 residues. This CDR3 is CASSVEGADTQYF.

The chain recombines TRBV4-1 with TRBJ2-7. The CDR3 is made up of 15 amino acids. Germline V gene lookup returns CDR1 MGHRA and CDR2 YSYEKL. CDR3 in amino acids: CASSQDPDYAFEQYF.

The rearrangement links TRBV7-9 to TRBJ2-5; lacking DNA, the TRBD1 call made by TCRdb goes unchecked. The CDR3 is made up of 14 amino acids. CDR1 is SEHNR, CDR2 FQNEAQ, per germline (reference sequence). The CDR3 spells CASSYKRGEGTQYF.

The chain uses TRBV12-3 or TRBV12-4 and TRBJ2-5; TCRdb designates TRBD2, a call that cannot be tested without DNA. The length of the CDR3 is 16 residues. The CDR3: CASSWALGGDGETQYF.

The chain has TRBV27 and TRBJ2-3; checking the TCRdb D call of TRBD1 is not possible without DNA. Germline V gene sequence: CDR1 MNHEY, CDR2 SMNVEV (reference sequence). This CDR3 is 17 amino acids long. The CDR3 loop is CASSLLRGAGGTDTQYF.

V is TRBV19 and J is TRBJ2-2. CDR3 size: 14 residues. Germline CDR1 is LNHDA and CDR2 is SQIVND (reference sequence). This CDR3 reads CASSSSLATGELFF.

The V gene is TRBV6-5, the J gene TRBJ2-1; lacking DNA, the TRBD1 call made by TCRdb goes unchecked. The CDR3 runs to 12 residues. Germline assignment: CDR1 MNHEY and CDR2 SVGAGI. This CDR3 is CATGAGANEQFF.

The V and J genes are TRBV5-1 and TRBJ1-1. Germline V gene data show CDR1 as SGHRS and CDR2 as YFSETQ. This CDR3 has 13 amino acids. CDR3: CASSLDRVGEAFF.

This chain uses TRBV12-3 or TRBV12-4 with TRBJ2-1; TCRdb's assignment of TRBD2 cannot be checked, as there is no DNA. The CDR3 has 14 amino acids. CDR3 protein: CASRGLAVYNEQFF.

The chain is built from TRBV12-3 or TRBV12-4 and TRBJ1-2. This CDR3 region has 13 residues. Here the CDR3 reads CASSFLQDYGYTF.

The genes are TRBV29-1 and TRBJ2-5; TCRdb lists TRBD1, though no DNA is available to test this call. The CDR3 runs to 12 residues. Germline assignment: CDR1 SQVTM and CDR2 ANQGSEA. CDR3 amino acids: CSVGATSETQYF.

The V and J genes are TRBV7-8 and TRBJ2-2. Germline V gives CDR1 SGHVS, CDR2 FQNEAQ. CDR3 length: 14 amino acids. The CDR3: CASSLILETGELFF.

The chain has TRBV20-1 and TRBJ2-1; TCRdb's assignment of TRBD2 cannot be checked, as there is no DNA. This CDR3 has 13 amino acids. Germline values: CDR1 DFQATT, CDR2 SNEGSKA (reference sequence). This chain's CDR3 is CSASRREGPEQFF.

This CDR3 is CASSPLRGRGTDTQYF. V is TRBV13 and J is TRBJ2-3; checking the TCRdb D call of TRBD2 is not possible without DNA. The germline gives CDR1 PRHDT, CDR2 FYEKMQ (reference sequence). This CDR3 is built from 16 residues.

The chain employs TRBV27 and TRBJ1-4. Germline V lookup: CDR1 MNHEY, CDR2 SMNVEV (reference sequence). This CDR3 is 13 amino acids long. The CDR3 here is CASSLSGQMKLFF.

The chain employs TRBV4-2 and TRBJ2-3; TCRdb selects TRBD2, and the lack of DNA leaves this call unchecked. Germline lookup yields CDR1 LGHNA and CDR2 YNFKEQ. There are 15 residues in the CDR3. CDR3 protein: CASSQGTSGSDTQYF.

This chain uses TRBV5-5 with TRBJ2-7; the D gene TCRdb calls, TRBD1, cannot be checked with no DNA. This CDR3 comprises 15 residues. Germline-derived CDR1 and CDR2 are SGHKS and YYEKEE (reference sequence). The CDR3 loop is CASSPSPTYSYEQYF.

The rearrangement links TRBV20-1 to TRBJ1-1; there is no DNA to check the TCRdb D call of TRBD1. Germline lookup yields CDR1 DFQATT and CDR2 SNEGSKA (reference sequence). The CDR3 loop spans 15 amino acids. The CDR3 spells CSARALGTDNTEAFF.